This T cell receptor (beta chain) was identified during a study of blood T cell repertoires in COVID-19. Across the study: The samples span acute and convalescent COVID-19 from the United States, Italy and Spain.

TCRdb's copy holds only in-frame clones and misses some; the assay was immunoSEQ multiplex PCR. This table has approximately 220,000 clones, just under 90% appearing once. J gave up 1 base and V 4 bases, and 6 bases lay outside the gene matches. The germline V gene encodes CDR1 MDHEN and CDR2 SYDVKM. The CDR3 consists of 15 residues. The chain combines TRBV28 with TRBJ1-1; the match to TRBD1 covers 7 bases. The receptor comes from a man aged 55 to 70 who had recovered from COVID-19. Input material: peripheral blood. CDR3 nucleotide sequence: TGTGCCAGCAGTTCTTACAGGGGACAGAACACTGAAGCTTTCTTT. Translating it yields CASSSYRGQNTEAFF.